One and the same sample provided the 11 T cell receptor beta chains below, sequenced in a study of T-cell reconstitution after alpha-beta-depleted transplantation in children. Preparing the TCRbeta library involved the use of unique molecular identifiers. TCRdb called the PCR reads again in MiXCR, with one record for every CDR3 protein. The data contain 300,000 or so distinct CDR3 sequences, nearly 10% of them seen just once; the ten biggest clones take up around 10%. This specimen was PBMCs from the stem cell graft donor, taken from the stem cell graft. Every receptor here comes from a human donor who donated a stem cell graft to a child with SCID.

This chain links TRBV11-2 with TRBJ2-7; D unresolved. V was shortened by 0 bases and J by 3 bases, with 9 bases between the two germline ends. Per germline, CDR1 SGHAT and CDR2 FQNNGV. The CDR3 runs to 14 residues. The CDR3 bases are TGTGCCAGCAGCTTAGAGTTGGGCAGCTACGAGCAGTACTTC. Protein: CASSLELGSYEQYF.

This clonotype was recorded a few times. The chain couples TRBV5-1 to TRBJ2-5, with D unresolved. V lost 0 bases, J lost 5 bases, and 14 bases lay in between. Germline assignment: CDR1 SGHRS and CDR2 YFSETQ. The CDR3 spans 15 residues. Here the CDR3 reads CASSLAGQAGETQYF. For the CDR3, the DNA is TGCGCCAGCAGCTTGGCCGGGCAGGCCGGTGAGACCCAGTACTTC.

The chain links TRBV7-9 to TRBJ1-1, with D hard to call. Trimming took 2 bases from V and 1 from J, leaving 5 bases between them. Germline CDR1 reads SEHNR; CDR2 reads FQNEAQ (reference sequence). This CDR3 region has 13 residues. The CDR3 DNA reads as TGTGCCAGCAGCTTACCGCCGAACACTGAAGCTTTCTTT. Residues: CASSLPPNTEAFF.

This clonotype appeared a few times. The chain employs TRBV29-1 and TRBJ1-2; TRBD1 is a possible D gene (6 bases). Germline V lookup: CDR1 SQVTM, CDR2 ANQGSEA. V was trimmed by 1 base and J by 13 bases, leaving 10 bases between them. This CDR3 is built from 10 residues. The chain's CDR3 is CSVEGGGITF. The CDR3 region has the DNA TGCAGCGTTGAAGGAGGGGGTATCACCTTC.

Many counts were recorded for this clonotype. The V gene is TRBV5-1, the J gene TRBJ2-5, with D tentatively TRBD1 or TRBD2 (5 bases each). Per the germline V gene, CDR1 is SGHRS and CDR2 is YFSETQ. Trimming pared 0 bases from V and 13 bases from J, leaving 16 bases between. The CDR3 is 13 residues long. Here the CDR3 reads CASSLAKTGQLYF. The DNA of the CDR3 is TGCGCCAGCAGCTTGGCCAAGACGGGGCAACTGTACTTC.

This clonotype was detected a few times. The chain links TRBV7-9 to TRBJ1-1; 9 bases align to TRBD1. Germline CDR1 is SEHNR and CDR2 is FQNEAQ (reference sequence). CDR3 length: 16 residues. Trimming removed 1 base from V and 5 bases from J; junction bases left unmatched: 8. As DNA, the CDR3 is TGTGCCAGCAGCTTAGTCACAGGGGGCGCCGGTACTGAAGCTTTCTTT. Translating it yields CASSLVTGGAGTEAFF.

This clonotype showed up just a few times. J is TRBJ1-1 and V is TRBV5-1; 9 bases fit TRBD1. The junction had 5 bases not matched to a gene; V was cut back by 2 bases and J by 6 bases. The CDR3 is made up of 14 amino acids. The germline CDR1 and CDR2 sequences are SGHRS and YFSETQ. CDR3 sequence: CASSFGQGLAEAFF. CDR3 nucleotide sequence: TGCGCCAGCAGCTTCGGACAGGGGTTAGCTGAAGCTTTCTTT.

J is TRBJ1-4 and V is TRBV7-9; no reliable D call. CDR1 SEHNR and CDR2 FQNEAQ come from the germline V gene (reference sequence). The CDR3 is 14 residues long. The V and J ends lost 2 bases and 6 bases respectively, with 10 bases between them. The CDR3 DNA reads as TGTGCCAGCAGCTTATTCCAGGAGCATGAAAAACTGTTTTTT. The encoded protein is CASSLFQEHEKLFF.

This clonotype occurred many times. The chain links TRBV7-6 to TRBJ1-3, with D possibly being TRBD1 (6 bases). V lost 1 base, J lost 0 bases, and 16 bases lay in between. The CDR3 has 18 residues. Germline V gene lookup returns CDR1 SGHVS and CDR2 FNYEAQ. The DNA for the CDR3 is TGTGCCAGCAGCTTAGATTTTCTCTGGGACACCTCTGGAAACACCATATATTTT. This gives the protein CASSLDFLWDTSGNTIYF.

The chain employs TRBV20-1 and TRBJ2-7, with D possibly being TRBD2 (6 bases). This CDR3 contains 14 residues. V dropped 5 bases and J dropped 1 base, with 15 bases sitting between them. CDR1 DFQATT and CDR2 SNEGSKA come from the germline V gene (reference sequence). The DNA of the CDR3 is TGCAGTGCTTGGGGGGACGCAGTTTCCTACGAGCAGTACTTC. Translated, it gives CSAWGDAVSYEQYF.

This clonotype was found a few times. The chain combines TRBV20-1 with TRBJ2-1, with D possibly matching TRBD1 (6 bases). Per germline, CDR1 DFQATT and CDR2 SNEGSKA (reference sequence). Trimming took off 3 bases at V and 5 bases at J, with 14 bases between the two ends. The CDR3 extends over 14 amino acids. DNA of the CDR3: TGCAGTGCTAGTAACTGGGGGCCAAACAATGAGCAGTTCTTC. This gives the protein CSASNWGPNNEQFF.